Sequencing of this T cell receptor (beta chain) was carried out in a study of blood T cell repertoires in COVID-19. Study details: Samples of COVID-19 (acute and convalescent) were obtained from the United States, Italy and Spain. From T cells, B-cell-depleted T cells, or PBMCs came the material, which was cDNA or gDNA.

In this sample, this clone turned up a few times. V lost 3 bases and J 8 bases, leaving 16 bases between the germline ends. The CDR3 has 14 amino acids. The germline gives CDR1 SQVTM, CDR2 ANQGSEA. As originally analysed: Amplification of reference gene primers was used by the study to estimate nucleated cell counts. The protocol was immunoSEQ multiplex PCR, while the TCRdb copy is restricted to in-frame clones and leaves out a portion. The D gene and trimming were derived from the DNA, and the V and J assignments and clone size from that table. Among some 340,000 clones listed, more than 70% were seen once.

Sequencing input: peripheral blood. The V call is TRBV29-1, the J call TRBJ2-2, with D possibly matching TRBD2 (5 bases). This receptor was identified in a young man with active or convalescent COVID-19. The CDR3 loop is CSVDRLSGRGELFF. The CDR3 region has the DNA TGCAGCGTTGATCGGCTGTCGGGAAGAGGGGAGCTGTTTTTT.